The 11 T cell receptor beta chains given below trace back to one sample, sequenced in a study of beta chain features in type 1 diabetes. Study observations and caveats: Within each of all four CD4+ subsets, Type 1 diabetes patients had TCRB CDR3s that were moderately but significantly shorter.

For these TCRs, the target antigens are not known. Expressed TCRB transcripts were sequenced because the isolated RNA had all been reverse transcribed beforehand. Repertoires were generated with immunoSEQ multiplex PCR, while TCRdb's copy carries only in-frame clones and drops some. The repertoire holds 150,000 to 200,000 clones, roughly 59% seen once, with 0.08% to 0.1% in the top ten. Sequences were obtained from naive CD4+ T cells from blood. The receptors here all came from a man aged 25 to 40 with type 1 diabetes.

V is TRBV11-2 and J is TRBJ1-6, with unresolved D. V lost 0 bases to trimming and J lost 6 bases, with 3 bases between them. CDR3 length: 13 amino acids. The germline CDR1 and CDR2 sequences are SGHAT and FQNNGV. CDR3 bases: TGTGCCAGCAGCTTAGAGCCTAATTCACCCCTCCACTTT. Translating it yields CASSLEPNSPLHF.

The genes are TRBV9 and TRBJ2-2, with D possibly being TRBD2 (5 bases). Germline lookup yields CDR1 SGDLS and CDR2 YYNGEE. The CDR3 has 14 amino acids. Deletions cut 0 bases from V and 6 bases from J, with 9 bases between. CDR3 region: CASSVVRGSGELFF. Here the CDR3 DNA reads TGTGCCAGCAGCGTAGTTAGAGGGTCCGGGGAGCTGTTTTTT.

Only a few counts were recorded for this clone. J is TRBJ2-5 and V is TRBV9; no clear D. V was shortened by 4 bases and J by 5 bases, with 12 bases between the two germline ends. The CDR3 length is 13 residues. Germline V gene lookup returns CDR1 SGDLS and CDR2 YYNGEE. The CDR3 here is CASSTGPAETQYF. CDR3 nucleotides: TGTGCCAGCAGCACTGGCCCTGCGGAGACCCAGTACTTC.

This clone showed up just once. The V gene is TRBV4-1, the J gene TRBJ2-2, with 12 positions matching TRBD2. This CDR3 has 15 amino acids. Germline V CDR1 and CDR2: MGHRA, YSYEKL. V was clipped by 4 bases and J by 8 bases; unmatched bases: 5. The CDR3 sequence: CASSLGLAGNGELFF. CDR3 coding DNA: TGCGCCAGCAGCCTGGGACTAGCGGGTAATGGGGAGCTGTTTTTT.

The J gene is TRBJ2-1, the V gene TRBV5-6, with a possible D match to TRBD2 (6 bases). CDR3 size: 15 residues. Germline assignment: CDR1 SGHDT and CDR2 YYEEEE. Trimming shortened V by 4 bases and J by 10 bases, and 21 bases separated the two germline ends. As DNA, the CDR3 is TGTGCCAGCAGCCCCAGCCGGGACTGGACTCTCGAGCAGTTCTTC. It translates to CASSPSRDWTLEQFF.

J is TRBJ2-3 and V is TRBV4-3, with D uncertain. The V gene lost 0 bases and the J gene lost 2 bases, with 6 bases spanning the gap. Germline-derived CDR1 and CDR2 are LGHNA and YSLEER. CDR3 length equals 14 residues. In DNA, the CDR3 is TGCGCCAGCAGCCAAGAACAGTTCACAGATACGCAGTATTTT. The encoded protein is CASSQEQFTDTQYF.

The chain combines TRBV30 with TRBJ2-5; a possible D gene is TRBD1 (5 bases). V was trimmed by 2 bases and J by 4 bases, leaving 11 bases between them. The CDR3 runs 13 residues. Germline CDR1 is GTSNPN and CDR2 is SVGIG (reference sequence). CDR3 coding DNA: TGTGCCTGGAGTCCCCAGGGCCCAGAGACCCAGTACTTC. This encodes CAWSPQGPETQYF.

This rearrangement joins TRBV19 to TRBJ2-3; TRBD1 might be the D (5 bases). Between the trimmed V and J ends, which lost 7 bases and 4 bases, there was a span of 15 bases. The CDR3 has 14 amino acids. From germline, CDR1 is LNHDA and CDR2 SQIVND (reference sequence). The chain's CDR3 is CASKSEGVADTQYF. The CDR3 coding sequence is TGTGCCAGTAAGTCCGAAGGGGTTGCAGATACGCAGTATTTT.

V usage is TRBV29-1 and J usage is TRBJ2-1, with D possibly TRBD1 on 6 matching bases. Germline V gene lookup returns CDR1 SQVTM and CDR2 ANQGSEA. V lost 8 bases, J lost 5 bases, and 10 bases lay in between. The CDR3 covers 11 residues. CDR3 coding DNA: TGCAGCCTGGGACACAACAATGAGCAGTTCTTC. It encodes CSLGHNNEQFF.

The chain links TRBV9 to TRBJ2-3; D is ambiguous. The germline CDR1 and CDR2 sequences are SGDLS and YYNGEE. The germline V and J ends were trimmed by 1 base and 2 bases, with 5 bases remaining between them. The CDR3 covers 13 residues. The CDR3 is CASSVISTDTQYF. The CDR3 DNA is TGTGCCAGCAGCGTAATTTCCACAGATACGCAGTATTTT.

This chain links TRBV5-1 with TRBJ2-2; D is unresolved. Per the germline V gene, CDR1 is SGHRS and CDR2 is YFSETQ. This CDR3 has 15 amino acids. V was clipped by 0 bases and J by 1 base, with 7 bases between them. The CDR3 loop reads CASSLEFENTGELFF. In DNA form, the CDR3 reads TGCGCCAGCAGCTTGGAGTTTGAGAACACCGGGGAGCTGTTTTTT.